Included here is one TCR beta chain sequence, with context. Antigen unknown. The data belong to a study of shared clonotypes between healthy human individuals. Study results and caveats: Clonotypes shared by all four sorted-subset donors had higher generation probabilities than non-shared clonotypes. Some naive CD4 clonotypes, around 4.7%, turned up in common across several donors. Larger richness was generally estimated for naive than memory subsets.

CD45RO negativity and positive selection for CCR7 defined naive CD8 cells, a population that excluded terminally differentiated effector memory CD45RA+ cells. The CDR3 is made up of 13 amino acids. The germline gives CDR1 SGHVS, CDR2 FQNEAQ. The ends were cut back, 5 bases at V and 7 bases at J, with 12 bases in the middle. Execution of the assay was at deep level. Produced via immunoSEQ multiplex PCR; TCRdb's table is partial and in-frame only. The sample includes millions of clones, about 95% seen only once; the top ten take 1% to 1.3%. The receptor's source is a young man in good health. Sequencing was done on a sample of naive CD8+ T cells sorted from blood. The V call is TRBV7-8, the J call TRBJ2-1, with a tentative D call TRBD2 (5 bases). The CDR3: CASSPGLFNEQFF. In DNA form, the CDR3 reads TGTGCCAGCAGCCCCGGACTGTTTAATGAGCAGTTCTTC.